This record concerns one T cell receptor beta chain sequence. These data belong to a study of blood T cell repertoires in COVID-19. Overall study context: Whether acute or convalescent, the COVID-19 samples came from the United States, Italy and Spain. Nucleic acid was either cDNA or gDNA, and it came from T cells, B-cell-depleted T cells, or PBMCs.

As originally analysed: How many nucleated cells were present was estimated from reference gene primer amplification. This table comes from immunoSEQ multiplex PCR, and its TCRdb copy is limited to in-frame clones, with some not included. V, J and clone size are taken as reported in that table, and D and trimming were inferred from the DNA itself. The sample gives 150,000 to 200,000 clones, more than 70% of which show up once; 6.5% to 9% is in the top ten. The receptor's source is an older woman with acute or convalescent COVID-19. The sample was peripheral blood.

This chain's CDR3 is CASSLDSGGNEKLFF. CDR3 coding DNA: TGTGCCAGCAGCCTCGATAGCGGAGGGAATGAAAAACTGTTTTTT. The chain carries TRBV3-1 (or the pseudogene TRBV3-2) and TRBJ1-4; D is unresolved. V was shortened by 4 bases and J by 5 bases, with 14 bases between the two germline ends. Germline CDR1 LGHDT, CDR2 YNNKEL (reference sequence). The CDR3 covers 15 residues.